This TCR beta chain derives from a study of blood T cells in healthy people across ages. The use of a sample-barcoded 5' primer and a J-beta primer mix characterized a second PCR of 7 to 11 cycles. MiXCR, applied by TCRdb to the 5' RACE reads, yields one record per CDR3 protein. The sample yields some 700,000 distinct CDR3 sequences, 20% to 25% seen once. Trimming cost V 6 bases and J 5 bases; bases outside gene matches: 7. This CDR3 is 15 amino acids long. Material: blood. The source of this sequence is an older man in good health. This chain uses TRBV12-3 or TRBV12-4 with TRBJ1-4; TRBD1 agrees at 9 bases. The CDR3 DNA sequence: TGTGCCAGCAGCCGGGCCGGGACAGGGAATGAAAAACTGTTTTTT. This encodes CASSRAGTGNEKLFF.